The next 5 T cell receptor beta chains were all read from a single sample in a study of blood T cell repertoires in COVID-19. Sequenced by immunoSEQ multiplex PCR; TCRdb stores in-frame clones only, minus some. The table has 63,000 or so clones, around 80% seen once. The sequenced sample was peripheral blood. The receptors shown here come from a human donor in a cohort sampled during active COVID-19.

J is TRBJ1-5 and V is TRBV28, with D possibly matching TRBD1 (6 bases). V was clipped by 2 bases and J by 4 bases, with 12 bases between them. This CDR3 is 15 amino acids long. Germline CDR1 reads MDHEN; CDR2 reads SYDVKM. The CDR3 region has the DNA TGTGCCAGCAGTTTAGCGGGGGCGCGAAATCAGCCCCAGCATTTT. This translates into CASSLAGARNQPQHF.

The chain joins TRBV9 to TRBJ1-2, with 10 bases that match TRBD1. Unmatched junction bases numbered 8, after V lost 4 bases and J lost 8 bases. Germline V lookup: CDR1 SGDLS, CDR2 YYNGEE. The CDR3 is 14 residues long. This CDR3 is CASSSRQGAGGYTF. As DNA, the CDR3 is TGTGCCAGCAGCTCCCGACAGGGGGCGGGAGGCTACACCTTC.

The rearrangement links TRBV4-3 to TRBJ1-4; 7 positions agree with TRBD1. The germline CDR1 and CDR2 sequences are LGHNA and YSLEER. J was trimmed by 2 bases and V by 4 bases; bases with no gene match: 4. There are 15 residues in the CDR3. In DNA form, the CDR3 reads TGCGCCAGCAGCCTTTGGGACAGTACTAATGAAAAACTGTTTTTT. Its translation: CASSLWDSTNEKLFF.

The chain recombines TRBV5-8 with TRBJ1-1, with D possibly matching TRBD1 (5 bases). Trimming took 5 bases from V and 4 from J, leaving 9 bases between them. The CDR3 runs to 12 residues. Germline values: CDR1 SGHTS, CDR2 YDEGEE. The CDR3 DNA follows: TGTGCCAGCAGTCGGACAACCACTGAAGCTTTCTTT. Its protein is CASSRTTTEAFF.

The chain employs TRBV7-8 and TRBJ1-2, with 10 positions matching TRBD1. With 4 bases clipped from V and 2 bases from J, the junction kept 16 bases outside the gene matches. CDR1 SGHVS and CDR2 FQNEAQ come from the germline V gene. This CDR3 contains 19 residues. CDR3 bases: TGTGCCAGCAGCTCGCGTGTACCGGGACAGGGGTCCTTCAACTATGGCTACACCTTC. It encodes CASSSRVPGQGSFNYGYTF.